The TCR beta chain under discussion was sequenced for a study of blood T cell repertoires in COVID-19. The wider study: Samples of COVID-19 (acute and convalescent) were obtained from the United States, Italy and Spain. The analysed material was cDNA or gDNA that came from T cells, B-cell-depleted T cells, or PBMCs.

The CDR3 is 14 amino acids. V lost 5 bases, J lost 7 bases, and 14 bases lay in between. Germline V lookup: CDR1 MNHEY, CDR2 SVGAGI. Study processing details: Amplified reference gene primers provided the basis for estimating nucleated cell counts. Clones were sequenced by immunoSEQ multiplex PCR, and TCRdb holds only the in-frame ones, with some missing. That table gives V, J and clone size, and the DNA gave D and trimming. The sample lists more than 110,000 clones; roughly 76% were seen once. The V gene is TRBV6-5, the J gene TRBJ2-2; weak D call: TRBD2 (6 bases). Sequenced sample: peripheral blood. The clonotype comes from a woman aged 45 to 65 with active or convalescent COVID-19. The CDR3 loop reads CASSRGTASGELFF. The CDR3 nucleotides are TGTGCCAGCAGTCGCGGGACGGCGAGCGGGGAGCTGTTTTTT.